What follows is one T cell receptor (beta chain) and its context. The antigen is undetermined. Cultured CD4+ T-cell DNA underwent Oncomine TCR Beta short-read sequencing. TCRdb itself ran the PCR reads through MiXCR, one entry per CDR3 protein. The sample contains about 21,000 distinct CDR3 sequences, approximately 51% of which appear only once. This entry is derived from a study of vaccination and CD4 T cells after COVID-19. The CDR3 has 15 amino acids. Trimming at V came to 5 bases and at J to 1 base, leaving 5 bases not matched to a gene. Germline V lookup: CDR1 LNHDA, CDR2 SQIVND (reference sequence). The treatment is: roughly 11-day PBMC culture with coronavirus spike peptide pools or control peptides (ViraFEST assay).

This chain links TRBV19 with TRBJ1-5, with TRBD1 matching over 7 bases. Sequenced: CD4+ T cells from blood, cultured in vitro. This receptor was identified in a human donor who had recovered from COVID-19. Written as DNA, the CDR3 is TGTGCCAGTAGTGTTCCGGGACAGAGCAATCAGCCCCAGCATTTT. This gives the protein CASSVPGQSNQPQHF.